The sequence of this TCR beta chain was determined in a study of blood T cells in healthy people across ages (dated by TCRdb to about 2015). With respect to the entire study: In model experiments, template switching captured roughly one uniquely barcoded TCR beta cDNA molecule for every two T cells. Donors of different ages were randomly distributed across sequencing lanes to avoid experimental bias. The study analyzed two additional independent replicas of 1 million unique cDNA reads from the same blood draw for two donors, one aged 18 to 30 and one aged 80 or older. Age-related changes in TCR beta repertoire diversity were measured in the study by deep sequencing normalized with unique cDNA molecular identifiers. Donors were grouped into four age groups: young (average roughly 17 years), middle-aged (under 40), aged (around 56) and long-lived (roughly 80). Results and caveats for the whole study, not just this receptor: Observed TCR beta diversity correlated strongly with the percentage of naive T cells measured by flow cytometry. Because the CMV infection status of the donors was unknown, age-related changes in expanded clonotypes may potentially have been confounded. Observed TCR beta diversity per million T cells fell roughly linearly with age, and a significant reduction was already apparent by age roughly 40. Estimates of total diversity based on one million sequenced T cells were regarded as lower bounds and as underestimates. Compared with the aged group, the long-lived group had more naive CD4+ T cells, fewer expanded clones and increased TCR diversity, a pattern suggesting age selection. Conclusive comparison of naive and antigen-experienced compartments was prevented by the profiling of bulk unsorted PBMCs.

The germline V gene (reference sequence) specifies GTSNPN as CDR1 and SVGIG as CDR2. The CDR3 measures 13 amino acids from cysteine to phenylalanine. Only the CDR3 region is kept as DNA, spanning 39 bases read in frame from base 1. The donors were some 36 Caucasian individuals from Russia, aged roughly 6 to 95 years, who were systemically healthy. Around 10 milliliters of peripheral blood were drawn from each donor into EDTA-treated Vacutainer tubes. Ficoll-Paque density-gradient centrifugation was used to isolate PBMCs, with at least 7 million obtained per sample. Trizol reagent was used to extract total RNA from PBMCs, with at least 5 micrograms per sample. Naive CD45RAhigh/CD27high T cell percentages were measured by flow cytometry on a PBMC aliquot from every donor. Library preparation employed 5' RACE. Instrument used: Illumina HiSeq 2500. The second PCR ran for about 6 to 11 cycles and used a J-beta primer mix along with a sample-barcoded 5' primer. A template-switch 5' adaptor carrying 12 random nucleotides introduced a unique molecular identifier onto each TCR beta cDNA molecule. Each sample yielded at least 2.5 million CDR3-containing paired-end reads. First-strand cDNA was synthesized from all RNA with the Mint cDNA synthesis kit, primed by a TRBC-specific oligonucleotide. Following uracil-DNA glycosylase treatment, all cDNA underwent a first 18-cycle PCR with the universal primers M1SS and BC2_uni_R. On the study's bioinformatics: Normalization of each sample was performed by random selection of 1 million high-quality reads, each carrying a distinct molecular identifier. Instead of being binned into consensus sequences, reads with shared molecular identifiers were discarded. CDR3 identification, clonotype clustering and error correction used MiTCR with a Q25 quality threshold and the strictest error-elimination algorithm. A nonparametric unseen species model with Euler transformation was used to estimate lower-bound total TCR beta diversity. TCRdb reran the public reads through fastp at Q25 and MiXCR, keeping productive beta chains. Rows are combined by CDR3 protein, so each entry shows the most common genes and DNA. Here the V and J calls rest on TCRdb's processing, not on the authors' analysis. Across this sample there are 1.5 million to 2 million distinct CDR3 sequences, with roughly 32% seen only once. The ten biggest clones cover approximately 10% of the sample.

This clonotype was counted only a few times. Its antigen is not yet known. There are no base qualities to consult, and no much larger clone falls within one base. The sequence links TRBV30 to TRBJ2-5, with 10 bases aligning to TRBD1. The DNA end favors TRBJ2-7, so the J call may be wrong. The sequenced sample consisted of blood. The clonotype comes from a woman between 25 and 40 years old in good health. The base sequence is TGTGCCTGGGACCGGGACAGGGGCTACGAGCAGTACTTC. The resulting protein is CAWDRDRGYEQYF.